The 28 T cell receptor beta chains below come from one sample, sequenced in a study of long-term antiretroviral therapy in people with HIV. Assay version v3.0 of immunoSEQ was used, and it was run at survey level. Assay used: immunoSEQ multiplex PCR; TCRdb lists only in-frame clones, some missing. The sample records around 27,000 clones, roughly 88% being singletons. The sequences come from unsorted PBMCs, collected about 4.5 years after starting antiretroviral therapy. All receptors come from a man aged 25-45 years with HIV.

This chain joins TRBV5-6 and TRBJ1-1, with unresolved D. CDR3 length equals 14 residues. V lost 3 bases and J 3 bases, leaving 12 bases between the germline ends. CDR1 and CDR2 (germline): SGHDT, YYEEEE. The CDR3 DNA sequence: TGTGCCAGCAGCTGGGCAAGGGCCTACACTGAAGCTTTCTTT. Protein sequence: CASSWARAYTEAFF.

The chain has TRBV27 and TRBJ2-1; 7 bases map to TRBD1. This CDR3 spans 14 amino acids. Germline-derived CDR1 and CDR2 are MNHEY and SMNVEV (reference sequence). The ends lost 2 bases at V and 4 bases at J; junction bases unmatched: 2. CDR3 sequence: CASSLTGVYNEQFF. CDR3 in DNA: TGTGCCAGCAGTTTAACAGGGGTATACAATGAGCAGTTCTTC.

This clone was picked up one time. V is TRBV7-2 and J is TRBJ2-5; 9 bases align to TRBD1. The CDR3 sequence is 13 residues long. V lost 4 bases and J lost 5; bases outside the gene matches: 2. Germline V gene lookup returns CDR1 SGHTA and CDR2 FQGNSA. This chain's CDR3 is CASSWDRVETQYF. CDR3 nucleotides: TGTGCCAGCAGCTGGGACAGGGTCGAGACCCAGTACTTC.

The chain combines TRBV7-9 with TRBJ2-1, with 9 bases matching TRBD1. The V and J ends lost 2 bases and 10 bases, in that order; junction bases with no gene match: 15. CDR3 length equals 17 residues. The V gene's germline CDR1 is SEHNR and CDR2 FQNEAQ (reference sequence). This chain's CDR3 is CASSLRRDRAYLREQFF. In DNA, the CDR3 is TGTGCCAGCAGCTTACGCCGGGACAGGGCTTATCTGCGGGAGCAGTTCTTC.

The V and J genes are TRBV25-1 and TRBJ2-3; D could derive from TRBD1 or TRBD2 (5 bases each). Germline assignment: CDR1 MGHDK and CDR2 SYGVNS. Trimming took 4 bases from V and 3 from J, leaving 11 bases between them. This CDR3 region has 14 residues. The CDR3 sequence: CASSAGWGTDTQYF. The CDR3 coding sequence is TGTGCCAGCAGTGCGGGGTGGGGGACAGATACGCAGTATTTT.

The genes are TRBV7-2 and TRBJ1-2; 7 bases are shared with TRBD1. This CDR3 is built from 14 residues. With 3 bases clipped from V and 3 bases from J, the junction kept 4 bases outside the gene matches. Germline CDR1 SGHTA, CDR2 FQGNSA. CDR3 protein: CASSFNRGDYGYTF. The CDR3 coding sequence is TGTGCCAGCAGCTTTAACAGGGGTGACTATGGCTACACCTTC.

Turning to this clone: The germline gene is not matched at one end of the junction; a read error may be the cause. J is TRBJ2-7 and V is TRBV30, with D hard to call. The CDR3 runs to 10 residues. CDR1 and CDR2 (germline): GTSNPN, SVGIG (reference sequence). The CDR3 loop reads CAWSAPPLSF. The DNA of the CDR3 is TGTGCCTGGAGCGCCCCCCCGTTGTCCTTC.

The genes are TRBV9 and TRBJ1-1; maybe TRBD1 (5 bases). Looked up from germline, CDR1 is SGDLS and CDR2 is YYNGEE. V lost 3 bases to trimming and J lost 1 base, with 13 bases between them. The CDR3 totals 15 residues. CDR3 amino acids: CASSGPGDPNTEAFF. For the CDR3, the DNA is TGTGCCAGCAGCGGGCCGGGGGACCCGAACACTGAAGCTTTCTTT.

The chain has TRBV6-5 and TRBJ1-5; D unresolved. The CDR3 has 14 residues. Trimming took off 7 bases at V and 4 bases at J, with 14 bases between the two ends. Per the germline V gene, CDR1 is MNHEY and CDR2 is SVGAGI. Here the CDR3 reads CASTPGAGNQPQHF. Written as DNA, the CDR3 is TGTGCCAGCACCCCCGGTGCGGGTAATCAGCCCCAGCATTTT.

The V and J genes are TRBV30 and TRBJ1-4; D call uncertain. The CDR3 consists of 14 residues. CDR1 and CDR2 from the germline V gene are GTSNPN and SVGIG (reference sequence). V lost 3 bases and J lost 0, with 8 bases in between. CDR3 amino acids: CAWRDVATNEKLFF. The CDR3 region has the DNA TGTGCCTGGAGAGACGTGGCAACTAATGAAAAACTGTTTTTT.

This sequence joins TRBV19 and TRBJ1-2, with TRBD1 matching over 8 bases. V shed 3 bases, J shed 7 bases, and the junction held 7 bases outside the gene matches. The CDR3 spans 14 residues. Germline CDR1 LNHDA, CDR2 SQIVND (reference sequence). The CDR3 spells CASSMARGQGGYTF. As DNA, the CDR3 is TGTGCCAGTAGTATGGCCAGGGGGCAAGGTGGCTACACCTTC.

V gene TRBV15 combines with J gene TRBJ2-3, with TRBD1 identical over 10 bases. Germline CDR1 reads LNHNV; CDR2 reads YYDKDF (reference sequence). V shed 3 bases and J 3 bases; nucleotides not matched to a gene: 3. CDR3 length: 15 residues. CDR3 protein: CATSSRDRGTDTQYF. Here the CDR3 DNA reads TGTGCCACCAGCAGCCGGGACAGGGGAACAGATACGCAGTATTTT.

This clone was recorded a few times. This chain uses TRBV5-1 with TRBJ2-7, with 7 bases identical to TRBD1. The CDR3 sequence is 17 residues long. V lost 4 bases to trimming and J lost 4 bases; unmatched junction nucleotides: 17. Germline CDR1 and CDR2: SGHRS and YFSETQ. CDR3 protein: CASSTAGVQGDRYEQYF. The DNA for the CDR3 is TGCGCCAGCAGCACCGCCGGGGTCCAGGGGGATAGGTACGAGCAGTACTTC.

The chain recombines TRBV6-5 with TRBJ2-3, with D unclear. The germline V and J ends were trimmed by 8 bases and 4 bases, with 10 bases remaining between them. This CDR3 has 12 amino acids. Germline V gene lookup returns CDR1 MNHEY and CDR2 SVGAGI. CDR3 amino acids: CASRSSADTQYF. For the CDR3, the DNA is TGTGCCAGCCGTTCTAGTGCAGATACGCAGTATTTT.

V and J are TRBV6-1 and TRBJ1-2; D is possibly TRBD1 (6 bases). The CDR3 loop spans 16 amino acids. V was cut by 0 bases and J by 8 bases, with 19 bases left in between. Germline V gene lookup returns CDR1 MNHNS and CDR2 SASEGT. In DNA, the CDR3 is TGTGCCAGCAGTGAAGCAGCACGGTCGGGGGCAGGGGGCTACACCTTC. The encoded protein is CASSEAARSGAGGYTF.

The V gene is TRBV4-2, the J gene TRBJ1-2; tentative D call: TRBD1 (5 bases). Per germline, CDR1 LGHNA and CDR2 YNFKEQ. CDR3 length: 14 amino acids. Trimming shortened V by 0 bases and J by 4 bases, and 9 bases separated the two germline ends. CDR3 region: CASSQERDGYGYTF. In DNA, the CDR3 is TGTGCCAGCAGCCAAGAAAGGGACGGCTATGGCTACACCTTC.

The chain uses TRBV27 and TRBJ2-7; 7 bases align to TRBD1. Germline CDR1 is MNHEY and CDR2 is SMNVEV (reference sequence). The CDR3 sequence is 18 residues long. The V segment lost 6 bases and the J segment 0 bases; nucleotides outside the gene matches: 17. The CDR3: CASRTYATGTVSSYEQYF. DNA for the CDR3: TGTGCCAGCAGAACTTACGCTACCGGGACAGTGTCCTCCTACGAGCAGTACTTC.

The rearrangement links TRBV6-5 to TRBJ2-2; D is possibly TRBD2 (5 bases). The CDR3 consists of 14 residues. V lost 8 bases and J 1 base, leaving 11 bases between the germline ends. Germline-derived CDR1 and CDR2 are MNHEY and SVGAGI. The CDR3 is CASLTAGNTGELFF. The CDR3 bases are TGTGCCAGCCTTACCGCGGGGAACACCGGGGAGCTGTTTTTT.

This clone has more than one count but fewer than ten. V gene TRBV7-6 combines with J gene TRBJ1-2, with TRBD1 identical over 9 bases. The V segment lost 3 bases and the J segment 2 bases; nucleotides outside the gene matches: 7. The germline V gene encodes CDR1 SGHVS and CDR2 FNYEAQ. The CDR3 is 16 amino acids. The CDR3 protein is CASSFPGDRANYGYTF. DNA of the CDR3: TGTGCCAGCAGCTTCCCCGGGGACAGGGCAAACTATGGCTACACCTTC. Supplemented by reference TRBV7-6 and TRBJ1-2, the full variable domain reads GAGVSQSPRYKVTKRGQDVALRCDPISGHVSLYWYRQALGQGPEFLTYFNYEAQQDKSGLPNDRFSAERPEGSISTLTIQRTEQRDSAMYRCASSFPGDRANYGYTFGSGTRLTVV.

The V gene is TRBV13, the J gene TRBJ1-4; 7 nucleotides match TRBD1. CDR3 length: 13 residues. Germline-derived CDR1 and CDR2 are PRHDT and FYEKMQ (reference sequence). The trim removed 0 bases at V and 12 bases at J, leaving 4 bases unmatched. CDR3 DNA sequence: TGTGCCAGCAGCTTAGGGGTCGGGACAGAACTGTTTTTT. It codes for CASSLGVGTELFF. Using reference TRBV13 and TRBJ1-4 for the parts outside the CDR3, the full variable domain is AAGVIQSPRHLIKEKRETATLKCYPIPRHDTVYWYQQGPGQDPQFLISFYEKMQSDKGSIPDRFSAQQFSDYHSELNMSSLELGDSALYFCASSLGVGTELFFGSGTQLSVL.

The rearrangement uses TRBV18 and TRBJ2-3; TRBD2 aligns across 9 bases. J lost 2 bases, V lost 2 bases, and 11 bases had no gene match. Germline V gene data show CDR1 as KGHSH and CDR2 as LQKENI. This CDR3 is built from 18 residues. The CDR3 DNA is TGTGCCAGCTCACCAGCGGGAGGGGGGGCCTTGGACACAGATACGCAGTATTTT. It specifies CASSPAGGGALDTDTQYF.

The chain has TRBV19 and TRBJ2-7; no definite D call. V was trimmed by 0 bases and J by 6 bases, leaving 3 bases between them. The CDR3 runs 11 residues. Germline lookup yields CDR1 LNHDA and CDR2 SQIVND (reference sequence). The chain's CDR3 is CASSIETEQYF. CDR3 coding DNA: TGTGCCAGTAGTATAGAGACCGAGCAGTACTTC.

This chain uses TRBV10-3 with TRBJ1-2, with D possibly TRBD1 on 5 matching bases. Germline-derived CDR1 and CDR2 are ENHRY and SYGVKD. CDR3 length equals 13 residues. V shed 3 bases and J shed 7 bases, with 12 bases lying between them. The CDR3 sequence is CAISERGEGGYTF. The CDR3 bases are TGTGCCATCAGTGAAAGGGGAGAGGGTGGCTACACCTTC.

The rearrangement joins TRBV5-3 to TRBJ1-2, with D possibly TRBD1 on 6 matching bases. TRBV5-3 is flagged as an ORF with uncertain function. The CDR3 length is 16 residues. V dropped 4 bases and J dropped 3 bases, with 19 bases sitting between them. The CDR3 loop reads CARSPTPTGSHYGYTF. The CDR3 nucleotides read TGTGCCAGAAGCCCTACTCCTACAGGGTCCCACTATGGCTACACCTTC.

The J gene is TRBJ1-1, the V gene TRBV11-2, with D perhaps TRBD1 (6 bases). In germline, CDR1 is SGHAT, CDR2 FQNNGV. V lost 5 bases and J lost 1, with 11 bases in between. This CDR3 contains 14 residues. CDR3: CASSKRQANTEAFF. CDR3 nucleotides: TGTGCCAGCAGCAAGAGACAGGCGAACACTGAAGCTTTCTTT. Full variable domain (outside the CDR3, taken from reference TRBV11-2 and TRBJ1-1): EAGVAQSPRYKIIEKRQSVAFWCNPISGHATLYWYQQILGQGPKLLIQFQNNGVVDDSQLPKDRFSAERLKGVDSTLKIQPAKLEDSAVYLCASSKRQANTEAFFGQGTRLTVV.

This clone was seen a single time. The V call is TRBV6-5, the J call TRBJ2-7; perhaps TRBD1 as D (6 bases). CDR3 size: 15 residues. Per the germline V gene, CDR1 is MNHEY and CDR2 is SVGAGI. V shed 8 bases and J shed 1 base, with 18 bases lying between them. The CDR3 coding sequence is TGTGCCAGCTCAAATTCTGCCGGGACATCCTACGAGCAGTACTTC. This sequence encodes CASSNSAGTSYEQYF.

The chain joins TRBV27 to TRBJ2-5; no clear D. Germline CDR1 is MNHEY and CDR2 is SMNVEV (reference sequence). The CDR3 covers 11 residues. V was clipped by 3 bases and J by 5 bases, with 4 bases between them. The CDR3 DNA is TGTGCCAGCAGTTTGGGGGAGACCCAGTACTTC. Its protein product is CASSLGETQYF.

The chain uses TRBV7-8 and TRBJ2-1; 12 bases map to TRBD2. The CDR3 consists of 15 residues. The germline V gene encodes CDR1 SGHVS and CDR2 FQNEAQ. J lost 7 bases, V lost 5 bases, and 6 bases had no gene match. The CDR3 nucleotides are TGTGCCAGCAGCACCGGACTAGCGGGGCCGAATGAGCAGTTCTTC. Amino acid sequence: CASSTGLAGPNEQFF.